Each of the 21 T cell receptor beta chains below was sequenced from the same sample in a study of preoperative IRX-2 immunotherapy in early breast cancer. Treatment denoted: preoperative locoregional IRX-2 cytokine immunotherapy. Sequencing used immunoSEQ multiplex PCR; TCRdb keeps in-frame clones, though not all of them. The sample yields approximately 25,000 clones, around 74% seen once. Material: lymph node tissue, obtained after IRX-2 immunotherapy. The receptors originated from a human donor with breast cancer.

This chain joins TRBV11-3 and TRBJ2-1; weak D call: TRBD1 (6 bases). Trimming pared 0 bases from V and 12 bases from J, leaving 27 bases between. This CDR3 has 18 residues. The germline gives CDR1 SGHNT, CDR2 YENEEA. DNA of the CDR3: TGTGCCAGCAGCTTAGAGGTCCCATTAGCGACCAGAATAGGGGGGCAGTTCTTC. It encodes CASSLEVPLATRIGGQFF.

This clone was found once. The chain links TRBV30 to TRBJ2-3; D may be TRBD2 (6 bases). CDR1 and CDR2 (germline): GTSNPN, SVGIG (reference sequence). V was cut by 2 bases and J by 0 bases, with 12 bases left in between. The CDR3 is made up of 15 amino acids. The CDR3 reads CAWSKQGLSTDTQYF. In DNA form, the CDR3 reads TGTGCCTGGAGTAAGCAGGGACTGAGCACAGATACGCAGTATTTT. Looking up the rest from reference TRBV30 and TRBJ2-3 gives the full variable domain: SQTIHQWPATLVQPVGSPLSLECTVEGTSNPNLYWYRQAAGRGLQLLFYSVGIGQISSEVPQNLSASRPQDRQFILSSKKLLLSDSGFYLCAWSKQGLSTDTQYFGPGTRLTVL.

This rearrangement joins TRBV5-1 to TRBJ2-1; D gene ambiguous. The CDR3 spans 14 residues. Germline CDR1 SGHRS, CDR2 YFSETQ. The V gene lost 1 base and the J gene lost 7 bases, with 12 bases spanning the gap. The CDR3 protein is CASSLSSEFNEQFF. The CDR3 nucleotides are TGCGCCAGCAGCTTGTCTTCGGAGTTTAATGAGCAGTTCTTC.

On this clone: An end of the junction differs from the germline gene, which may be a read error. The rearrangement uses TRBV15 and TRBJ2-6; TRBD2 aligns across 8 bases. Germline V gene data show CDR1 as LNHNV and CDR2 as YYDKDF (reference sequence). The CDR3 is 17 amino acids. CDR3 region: CATSSGRGATGANVLTF. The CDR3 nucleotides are TGTGCCACCAGCAGCGGGAGGGGGGCAACTGGGGCCAACGTCCTGACTTTT.

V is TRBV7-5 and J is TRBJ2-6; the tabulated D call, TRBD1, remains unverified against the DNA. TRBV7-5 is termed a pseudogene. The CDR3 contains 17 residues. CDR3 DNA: TGTGCCAGCAGCTTAGGAGGGGGCGGTCCTGGGGCCAACGTCCTGACTTTC. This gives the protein CASSLGGGGPGANVLTF.

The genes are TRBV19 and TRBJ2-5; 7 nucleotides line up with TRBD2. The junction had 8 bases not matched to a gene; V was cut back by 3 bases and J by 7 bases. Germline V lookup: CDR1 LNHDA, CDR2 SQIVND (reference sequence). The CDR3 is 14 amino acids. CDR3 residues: CASSIGGTVGTQYF. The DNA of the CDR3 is TGTGCCAGTAGTATCGGGGGGACGGTAGGGACCCAGTACTTC.

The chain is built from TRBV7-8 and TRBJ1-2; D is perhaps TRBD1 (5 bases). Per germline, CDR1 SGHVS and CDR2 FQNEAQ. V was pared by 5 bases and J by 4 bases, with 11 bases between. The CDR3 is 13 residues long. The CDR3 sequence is CASSGTDTYGYTF. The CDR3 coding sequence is TGTGCCAGCAGCGGGACCGACACCTATGGCTACACCTTC.

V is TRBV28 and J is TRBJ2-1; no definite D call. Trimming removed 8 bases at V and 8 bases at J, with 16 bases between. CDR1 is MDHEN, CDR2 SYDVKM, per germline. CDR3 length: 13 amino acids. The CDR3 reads CASDESFLDEQFF. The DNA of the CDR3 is TGTGCCAGCGACGAAAGCTTTTTGGATGAGCAGTTCTTC.

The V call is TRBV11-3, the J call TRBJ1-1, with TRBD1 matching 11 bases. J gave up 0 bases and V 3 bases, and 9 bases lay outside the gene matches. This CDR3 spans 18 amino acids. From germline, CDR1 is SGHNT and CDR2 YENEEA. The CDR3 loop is CASSFGWDRGTMNTEAFF. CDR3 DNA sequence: TGTGCCAGCAGCTTTGGTTGGGACAGGGGGACTATGAACACTGAAGCTTTCTTT.

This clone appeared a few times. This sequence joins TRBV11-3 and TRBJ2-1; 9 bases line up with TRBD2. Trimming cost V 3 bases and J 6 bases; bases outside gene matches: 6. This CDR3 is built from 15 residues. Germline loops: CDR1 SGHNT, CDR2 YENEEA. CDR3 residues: CASSLFLAGVNEQFF. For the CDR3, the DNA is TGTGCCAGCAGCTTGTTTTTAGCGGGAGTCAATGAGCAGTTCTTC. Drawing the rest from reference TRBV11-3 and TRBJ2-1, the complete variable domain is EAGVVQSPRYKIIEKKQPVAFWCNPISGHNTLYWYLQNLGQGPELLIRYENEEAVDDSQLPKDRFSAERLKGVDSTLKIQPAELGDSAVYLCASSLFLAGVNEQFFGPGTRLTVL.

The CDR3 region is CASSLKIGAYEQYF. As DNA, the CDR3 is TGTGCCAGCAGCCTCAAGATCGGGGCTTACGAGCAGTACTTC. This sequence joins TRBV7-6 and TRBJ2-7, with D perhaps matching TRBD1 or TRBD2 (5 bases each). Between the trimmed V and J ends, which lost 5 bases and 4 bases, there was a span of 15 bases. The CDR3 is made up of 14 amino acids. Germline-derived CDR1 and CDR2 are SGHVS and FNYEAQ.

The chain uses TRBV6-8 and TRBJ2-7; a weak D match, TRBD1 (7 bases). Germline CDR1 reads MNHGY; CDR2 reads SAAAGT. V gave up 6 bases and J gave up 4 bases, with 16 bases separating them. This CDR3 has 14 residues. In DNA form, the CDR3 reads TGTGCCAGCAGGCACGGAGGGGGCGGGTACGAGCAGTACTTC. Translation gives CASRHGGGGYEQYF.

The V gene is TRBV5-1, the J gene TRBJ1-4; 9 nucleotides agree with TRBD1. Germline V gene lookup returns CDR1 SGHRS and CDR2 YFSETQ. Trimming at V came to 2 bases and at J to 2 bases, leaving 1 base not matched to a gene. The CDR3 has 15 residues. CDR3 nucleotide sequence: TGCGCCAGCAGCTTTGGACAGGGGACTAATGAAAAACTGTTTTTT. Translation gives CASSFGQGTNEKLFF.

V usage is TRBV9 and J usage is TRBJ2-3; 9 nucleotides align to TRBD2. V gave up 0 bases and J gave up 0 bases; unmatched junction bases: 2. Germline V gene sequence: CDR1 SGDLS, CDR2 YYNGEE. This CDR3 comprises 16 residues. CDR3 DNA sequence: TGTGCCAGCAGCGTAGAGAGCGGGAGGAGCACAGATACGCAGTATTTT. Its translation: CASSVESGRSTDTQYF. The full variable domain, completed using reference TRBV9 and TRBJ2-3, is DSGVTQTPKHLITATGQRVTLRCSPRSGDLSVYWYQQSLDQGLQFLIQYYNGEERAKGNILERFSAQQFPDLHSELNLSSLELGDSALYFCASSVESGRSTDTQYFGPGTRLTVL.

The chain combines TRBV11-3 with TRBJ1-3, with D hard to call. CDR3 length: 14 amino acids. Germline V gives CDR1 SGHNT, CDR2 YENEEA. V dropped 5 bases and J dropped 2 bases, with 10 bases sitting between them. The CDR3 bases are TGTGCCAGCAGCCCGAATGGGCCTGGAAACACCATATATTTT. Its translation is CASSPNGPGNTIYF.

CDR3 nucleotides: TGTGCCAGCAGCTTTTTCCAGACCGAAATGGGAAAACTGTTTTTT. Translation gives CASSFFQTEMGKLFF. V is TRBV11-3 and J is TRBJ1-4; D call uncertain. CDR3 length: 15 residues. Looked up from germline, CDR1 is SGHNT and CDR2 is YENEEA. V was pared by 3 bases and J by 10 bases, with 18 bases between.

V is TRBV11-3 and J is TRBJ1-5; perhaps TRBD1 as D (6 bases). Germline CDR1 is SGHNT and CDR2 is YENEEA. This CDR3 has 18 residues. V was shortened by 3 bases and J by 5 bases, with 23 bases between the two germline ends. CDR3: CASSFLFGQTRPDQPQHF. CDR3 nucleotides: TGTGCCAGCAGCTTTCTTTTTGGACAGACGAGACCCGATCAGCCCCAGCATTTT.

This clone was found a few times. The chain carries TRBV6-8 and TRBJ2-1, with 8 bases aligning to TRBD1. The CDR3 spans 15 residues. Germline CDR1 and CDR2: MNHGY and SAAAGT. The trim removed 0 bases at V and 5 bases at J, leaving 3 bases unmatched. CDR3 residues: CASSYSWTGNNEQFF. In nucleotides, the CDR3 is TGTGCCAGCAGTTACTCGTGGACAGGGAACAATGAGCAGTTCTTC.

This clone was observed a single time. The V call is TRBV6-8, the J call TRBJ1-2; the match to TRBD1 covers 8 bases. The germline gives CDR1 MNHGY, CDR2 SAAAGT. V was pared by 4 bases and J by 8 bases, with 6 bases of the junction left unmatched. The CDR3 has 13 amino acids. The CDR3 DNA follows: TGTGCCAGCAGTTTCGGACAGGGCGGCGGCTACACCTTC. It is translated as CASSFGQGGGYTF.

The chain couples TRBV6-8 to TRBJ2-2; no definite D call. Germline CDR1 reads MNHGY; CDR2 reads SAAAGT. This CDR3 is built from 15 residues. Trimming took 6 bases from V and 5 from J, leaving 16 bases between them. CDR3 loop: CASRGGFLGTGELFF. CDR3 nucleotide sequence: TGTGCCAGCAGGGGTGGCTTTTTGGGAACCGGGGAGCTGTTTTTT.

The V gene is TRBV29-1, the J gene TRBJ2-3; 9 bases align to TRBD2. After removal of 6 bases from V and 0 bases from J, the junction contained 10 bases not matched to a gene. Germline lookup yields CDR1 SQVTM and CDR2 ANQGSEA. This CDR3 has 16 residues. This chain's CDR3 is CSVGIQAGGSTDTQYF. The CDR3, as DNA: TGCAGCGTGGGGATCCAGGCGGGAGGGAGCACAGATACGCAGTATTTT.